Listed below are T cell receptor beta chains from one sample, sequenced in a study of identical twins. TCRdb re-called the 5' RACE reads through MiXCR, storing one row per CDR3 protein. The data show about 220,000 distinct CDR3 sequences, under 10% seen once. The same sample was also used in a study of yellow fever vaccine responses in identical twins.

Material: memory (CD45RO+) T cells sorted from blood. The receptors shown here come from a woman between 18 and 29 years old in good health. Both conserved end residues are part of each CDR3. Each record gives: J gene, V gene, clone size, D gene, CDR3 protein, CDR3 DNA. D genes are given only for firm matches. Where a row states a size, it is once, few, many or the class of an expanded clone; other rows omit it.

TRBJ1-2 | TRBV29-1 | - | - | CSVDKETNYGYTF | TGCAGCGTCGACAAGGAGACCAACTATGGCTACACCTTC
TRBJ2-7 | TRBV4-3 | many | TRBD1 | CASSQDHFGTGDYEQYF | TGCGCCAGCAGCCAAGATCACTTCGGGACAGGGGACTACGAGCAGTACTTC
TRBJ2-4 | TRBV6-5 | many | - | CASSSPRGDIQYF | TGTGCCAGCAGTTCGCCCCGAGGGGACATTCAGTACTTC
TRBJ1-2 | TRBV7-2 | few | TRBD1 | CASSSLPTGSGYTF | TGTGCCAGCAGCTCCCTACCGACAGGGAGTGGCTACACCTTC
TRBJ2-7 | TRBV14 | many | - | CASSFQGGSSYEQYF | TGTGCCAGCAGCTTTCAGGGGGGAAGCTCCTACGAGCAGTACTTC
TRBJ2-6 | TRBV21-1 | - | - | CASDPMASGANVLTF | TGTGCCAGCGATCCTATGGCCTCTGGGGCCAACGTCCTGACTTTC
TRBJ2-5 | TRBV24-1 | many | TRBD1 | CATSVSDRGRETQYF | TGTGCCACCAGCGTTTCTGACAGGGGGCGAGAGACCCAGTACTTC
TRBJ2-2 | TRBV6-1 | many | TRBD1 | CASSPTGGRTGELFF | TGTGCCAGCAGCCCGACAGGGGGCAGGACCGGGGAGCTGTTTTTT
TRBJ1-4 | TRBV3-1 | many | - | CASSRGLRAANEKLFF | TGTGCCAGCAGCCGAGGACTCCGGGCCGCAAATGAAAAACTGTTTTTT
TRBJ2-7 | TRBV20-1 | many | TRBD2 | CSAQTGTSGRGQYF | TGCAGTGCCCAGACCGGGACTAGCGGGCGGGGGCAGTACTTC
TRBJ2-1 | TRBV21-1 | many | - | CASSKRLFNEQFF | TGTGCCAGCAGCAAGAGGTTATTCAATGAGCAGTTCTTC
TRBJ2-7 | TRBV7-2 | few | - | CASSLGGVSEQYF | TGTGCCAGCAGCTTAGGGGGAGTAAGCGAGCAGTACTTC
TRBJ1-5 | TRBV5-1 | - | - | CASSLEGGGVQPQHF | TGCGCCAGCAGCTTGGAGGGAGGGGGTGTTCAGCCCCAGCATTTT
TRBJ2-7 | TRBV28 | few | - | CASRGSPVSEQYF | TGTGCCAGCAGGGGAAGTCCGGTCAGCGAGCAGTACTTC
TRBJ2-7 | TRBV7-2 | many | - | CASSYSPSPYEQYF | TGTGCCAGCAGCTACAGCCCATCACCCTACGAGCAGTACTTC
TRBJ2-7 | TRBV6-6 | - | - | CASSYNYEQYF | TGTGCCAGCAGTTACAACTACGAGCAGTACTTC
TRBJ2-5 | TRBV5-1 | - | TRBD2 | CASSSGWAGADETQYF | TGCGCCAGCAGCTCGGGGTGGGCGGGAGCTGACGAGACCCAGTACTTC
TRBJ1-5 | TRBV6-1 | - | - | CASSEQSGGNQPQHF | TGTGCCAGCAGTGAACAATCCGGGGGCAATCAGCCCCAGCATTTT
TRBJ2-7 | TRBV20-1 | - | TRBD2 | CSARDVAGGYEQYF | TGCAGTGCTAGAGATGTGGCGGGAGGTTACGAGCAGTACTTC
TRBJ2-5 | TRBV5-6 | few | - | CASSARGSQYF | TGTGCCAGCAGCGCCCGGGGGTCCCAGTACTTC
TRBJ2-3 | TRBV3-1 | - | TRBD2 | CASSQPGLAGEDTQYF | TGTGCCAGCAGCCAACCGGGACTAGCGGGAGAAGATACGCAGTATTTT
TRBJ1-6 | TRBV6-5 | - | - | CASSYGTSSPLHF | TGTGCCAGCAGTTACGGTACTAGTTCACCCCTCCACTTT
TRBJ2-2 | TRBV5-6 | few | - | CASSFWGPAGELFF | TGTGCCAGCAGCTTTTGGGGGCCGGCCGGGGAGCTGTTTTTT
TRBJ2-1 | TRBV5-1 | many | - | CASSLIQSSYNEQFF | TGCGCCAGCAGCTTGATCCAGAGCTCCTACAATGAGCAGTTCTTC
TRBJ2-1 | TRBV7-3 | many | - | CASSPQIGAEQFF | TGTGCCAGCAGCCCTCAAATTGGGGCTGAGCAGTTCTTC
TRBJ2-7 | TRBV9 | few | TRBD2 | CASSVGPQASGRTYEQYF | TGTGCCAGCAGCGTAGGACCCCAGGCTAGCGGGAGAACCTACGAGCAGTACTTC
TRBJ2-2 | TRBV20-1 | many | TRBD2 | CSARDLRAGGDTGELFF | TGCAGTGCTAGAGATCTCCGAGCGGGGGGAGACACCGGGGAGCTGTTTTTT
TRBJ1-2 | TRBV6-1 | few | - | CASSVQDSYGYTF | TGTGCCAGCAGTGTTCAGGACAGCTATGGCTACACCTTC
TRBJ2-1 | TRBV20-1 | - | - | CSAIFQGEQFF | TGCAGTGCTATTTTCCAGGGGGAGCAGTTCTTC
TRBJ1-3 | TRBV20-1 | many | - | CSARESGNTIYF | TGCAGTGCTAGAGAATCTGGAAACACCATATATTTT
TRBJ1-1 | TRBV12-5 | few | - | CASGPPRGMNTEAFF | TGTGCTAGTGGCCCCCCCAGGGGAATGAACACTGAAGCTTTCTTT
TRBJ2-1 | TRBV12-3/TRBV12-4 | few | - | CASSFFVNEQFF | TGTGCCAGCAGTTTCTTTGTCAATGAGCAGTTCTTC
TRBJ1-1 | TRBV7-9 | - | - | CASSSRQQARNTEAFF | TGTGCCAGCAGCTCGAGACAACAGGCAAGGAACACTGAAGCTTTCTTT
TRBJ2-1 | TRBV5-6 | - | - | CASSHGGLWSYNEQFF | TGTGCCAGCAGCCACGGGGGCCTCTGGTCCTACAATGAGCAGTTCTTC
TRBJ2-7 | TRBV6-2/TRBV6-3 | many | - | CASSYGSILVEQYF | TGTGCCAGCAGTTACGGCTCTATCCTGGTGGAGCAGTACTTC
TRBJ2-3 | TRBV5-1 | many | TRBD2 | CASSPRVAGEGGTQYF | TGCGCCAGCAGCCCGAGAGTCGCGGGAGAGGGAGGTACGCAGTATTTT
TRBJ2-3 | TRBV12-3/TRBV12-4 | few | - | CASSQTSLGTDTQYF | TGTGCCAGCAGTCAGACATCCCTAGGCACAGATACGCAGTATTTT
TRBJ2-1 | TRBV7-2 | many | - | CASSFKHNEQFF | TGTGCCAGCAGCTTCAAACACAATGAGCAGTTCTTC
TRBJ2-7 | TRBV12-3/TRBV12-4 | - | TRBD1 | CASSGGQRPYEQYF | TGTGCCAGCAGTGGGGGACAGAGACCCTACGAGCAGTACTTC